The 31 T cell receptor beta chains listed next were all sequenced from one sample in a study of cytomegalovirus exposure and HLA in healthy donors (dated by TCRdb to the late 2010s). The library relied on the immunoSEQ multiplex PCR assay. For the multiplex PCR, a mixture combining 60 forward primers for TCR Vbeta segments and 13 reverse primers for TCR Jbeta segments was used. The clones in this table, taken by TCRdb from immuneACCESS, are in-frame only. Not every clone is retained; where verified, under half of the shortfall comes from an unresolved V gene, and the cause of the rest is unknown. This sample lists some 130,000 clones; 80% were detected once. The ten biggest clones cover around 5% of the sample. Sequencing was carried out using PBMCs. The receptors come from a man aged 25 to 40 in good health.

The CDR3 here is CASEQGSGSRARYGEQFF. The CDR3 bases are TGTGCCAGCGAACAGGGGTCCGGTAGCCGGGCTCGTTACGGTGAGCAGTTCTTC. The V gene is TRBV25-1, the J gene TRBJ2-1; 7 nucleotides agree with TRBD1. CDR1 is MGHDK and CDR2 is SYGVNS in the germline V gene. This CDR3 contains 18 residues. V lost 8 bases to trimming and J lost 9 bases; unmatched junction nucleotides: 25.

The chain couples TRBV6-5 to TRBJ2-5; no clear D gene. TRBJ2-7 matches the DNA end more closely, so the J call is doubtful. Germline assignment: CDR1 MNHEY and CDR2 SVGAGI. There are 13 residues in the CDR3. The CDR3 reads CASRTEPTYEQYF. CDR3 coding DNA: TGTGCCAGCAGAACCGAGCCTACCTACGAGCAGTACTTC.

The J gene is TRBJ1-3, the V gene TRBV6-5; D gene ambiguous. The CDR3 has 13 residues. CDR1 is MNHEY, CDR2 SVGAGI, per germline. The V and J ends lost 4 bases and 2 bases respectively, with 6 bases between them. In nucleotides, the CDR3 is TGTGCCAGCAGTTCCCCAACTGGAAACACCATATATTTT. This codes for CASSSPTGNTIYF.

This clone was found a few times. The CDR3 spells CASSPGLAVTYNEQFF. CDR3 sequence (DNA): TGCGCCAGCAGCCCGGGACTAGCGGTAACCTACAATGAGCAGTTCTTC. This sequence joins TRBV5-1 and TRBJ2-1; 11 bases match TRBD2. With 4 bases clipped from V and 2 bases from J, the junction kept 5 bases outside the gene matches. Germline loops: CDR1 SGHRS, CDR2 YFSETQ. The CDR3 has 16 amino acids.

The chain is built from TRBV9 and TRBJ2-2; 12 bases are shared with TRBD2. With 3 bases clipped from V and 5 bases from J, the junction kept 5 bases outside the gene matches. This CDR3 is 16 amino acids long. Per the germline V gene, CDR1 is SGDLS and CDR2 is YYNGEE. CDR3 loop: CASSGGLAGRTGELFF. The CDR3 bases are TGTGCCAGCAGCGGGGGACTAGCGGGTAGAACCGGGGAGCTGTTTTTT.

The V and J genes are TRBV5-1 and TRBJ2-7; D possibly corresponds to TRBD1 (5 bases). V shed 3 bases and J shed 0 bases, with 13 bases lying between them. The CDR3 is made up of 15 amino acids. Germline V gene sequence: CDR1 SGHRS, CDR2 YFSETQ. As DNA, the CDR3 is TGCGCCAGCAGCTACCTCGGAGACAGCTCCTACGAGCAGTACTTC. This encodes CASSYLGDSSYEQYF.

The J gene is TRBJ2-7, the V gene TRBV19; 7 nucleotides agree with TRBD1. The CDR3 consists of 12 residues. Germline V gene sequence: CDR1 LNHDA, CDR2 SQIVND (reference sequence). Trimming removed 6 bases from V and 2 bases from J; junction bases left unmatched: 1. CDR3 nucleotides: TGTGCCAGTAGGGGACAGACCTACGAGCAGTACTTC. Its translation is CASRGQTYEQYF.

This chain joins TRBV7-2 and TRBJ2-1, with 7 bases identical to TRBD2. Trimming cost V 0 bases and J 7 bases; bases outside gene matches: 3. There are 14 residues in the CDR3. Germline V gene sequence: CDR1 SGHTA, CDR2 FQGNSA. The CDR3 sequence is CASSLAGGRNEQFF. The DNA of the CDR3 is TGTGCCAGCAGCTTAGCGGGAGGGAGGAATGAGCAGTTCTTC.

The count of this clone is one. J is TRBJ2-3 and V is TRBV6-5, with TRBD2 as a possible D gene (5 bases). The CDR3 has 15 residues. Trimming left V 6 bases short and J 3 bases short, with 16 bases between. Per germline, CDR1 MNHEY and CDR2 SVGAGI. The CDR3 nucleotides are TGTGCCAGCAGCGCGAGCAGGTGGAGGACAGATACGCAGTATTTT. The encoded protein is CASSASRWRTDTQYF.

The chain links TRBV7-9 to TRBJ1-1; 9 positions agree with TRBD1. The CDR3 has 15 residues. In germline, CDR1 is SEHNR, CDR2 FQNEAQ (reference sequence). The V gene end was trimmed by 5 bases and the J gene end by 8 bases; junction bases not matched to a gene: 12. CDR3 bases: TGTGCCAGCAGCCTACGGACAGGGGAGGTCTCGGAAGCTTTCTTT. Translation gives CASSLRTGEVSEAFF. Looking up the rest from reference TRBV7-9 and TRBJ1-1 gives the full variable domain: DTGVSQNPRHKITKRGQNVTFRCDPISEHNRLYWYRQTLGQGPEFLTYFQNEAQLEKSRLLSDRFSAERPKGSFSTLEIQRTEQGDSAMYLCASSLRTGEVSEAFFGQGTRLTVV.

The V call is TRBV11-3, the J call TRBJ2-5; weak D call: TRBD1 (5 bases). The CDR3 sequence is 14 residues long. V was shortened by 1 base and J by 0 bases, with 6 bases between the two germline ends. CDR1 and CDR2 (germline): SGHNT, YENEEA. CDR3 nucleotide sequence: TGTGCCAGCAGCTTAGGCAGGGACCAAGAGACCCAGTACTTC. As protein: CASSLGRDQETQYF.

The chain is built from TRBV6-1 and TRBJ2-2; tentatively, D is TRBD2 (6 bases). The CDR3 length is 14 residues. CDR1 and CDR2 from the germline V gene are MNHNS and SASEGT. Trimming cost V 6 bases and J 0 bases, with 8 bases left between them. CDR3 protein: CASRDYANTGELFF. In DNA form, the CDR3 reads TGTGCCAGCAGGGACTACGCGAACACCGGGGAGCTGTTTTTT.

This clone was recorded a few times. The rearrangement links TRBV5-6 to TRBJ2-6, with D possibly being TRBD2 (5 bases). The germline CDR1 and CDR2 sequences are SGHDT and YYEEEE. V gave up 4 bases and J gave up 2 bases, with 7 bases separating them. This CDR3 is built from 14 residues. The DNA for the CDR3 is TGTGCCAGCAGCCCCGGGACTGGGGCCAACGTCCTGACTTTC. Translating gives CASSPGTGANVLTF. Full variable domain (rest looked up from reference TRBV5-6 and TRBJ2-6): DAGVTQSPTHLIKTRGQQVTLRCSPKSGHDTVSWYQQALGQGPQFIFQYYEEEERQRGNFPDRFSGHQFPNYSSELNVNALLLGDSALYLCASSPGTGANVLTFGAGSRLTVL.

The rearrangement uses TRBV11-1 and TRBJ2-7, with D unclear. Germline V lookup: CDR1 SGHAT, CDR2 FQDESV (reference sequence). CDR3 length: 14 residues. Trimming took 5 bases from V and 3 from J, leaving 14 bases between them. The CDR3 spells CASSPRVPGYEQYF. CDR3 coding DNA: TGTGCCAGCAGCCCCCGGGTCCCGGGCTACGAGCAGTACTTC.

The chain employs TRBV19 and TRBJ2-1, with 8 bases matching TRBD2. The CDR3 runs 15 residues. Losses at the gene ends were 3 bases for V and 4 bases for J; bases not matched to a gene: 5. Per germline, CDR1 LNHDA and CDR2 SQIVND (reference sequence). CDR3 region: CASSISSGAYNEQFF. In DNA, the CDR3 is TGTGCCAGTAGTATCAGTAGCGGGGCTTACAATGAGCAGTTCTTC.

This clone was counted a few times. This rearrangement joins TRBV2 to TRBJ2-7, with TRBD2 identical over 13 bases. The germline CDR1 and CDR2 sequences are SNHLY and FYNNEI. V was pared by 6 bases and J by 9 bases, with 5 bases of the junction left unmatched. The CDR3 runs 13 residues. The CDR3: CASRGLAGIVQYF. CDR3 coding DNA: TGTGCCAGCAGGGGACTAGCGGGAATTGTGCAGTACTTC.

V usage is TRBV6-6 and J usage is TRBJ1-5; a possible D gene is TRBD1 (6 bases). This CDR3 region has 14 residues. With 6 bases removed from V and 2 bases from J, the gap between germline ends came to 11 bases. Germline assignment: CDR1 MNHNY and CDR2 SVGAGI (reference sequence). The CDR3 spells CASSQQGGNQPQHF. In nucleotides, the CDR3 is TGTGCCAGCAGCCAACAGGGTGGCAATCAGCCCCAGCATTTT.

This clone occurred once. This sequence joins TRBV4-3 and TRBJ2-7, with 7 bases matching TRBD1. The V and J ends lost 2 bases and 2 bases, in that order; junction bases with no gene match: 9. This CDR3 comprises 16 residues. Germline CDR1 LGHNA, CDR2 YSLEER. The CDR3 here is CASSQLPGQQTYEQYF. The CDR3 nucleotides read TGCGCCAGCAGCCAACTACCGGGACAGCAAACCTACGAGCAGTACTTC.

Comments on this clone: The identical CDR3 is also encoded by other nucleotide sequences in the sample. This rearrangement joins TRBV5-1 to TRBJ2-3; 7 nucleotides align to TRBD1. Germline CDR1 SGHRS, CDR2 YFSETQ. Trimming cost V 0 bases and J 6 bases; bases outside gene matches: 4. This CDR3 comprises 14 residues. The CDR3 coding sequence is TGCGCCAGCAGCTTGGCTGGCAGGGGGGATACGCAGTATTTT. Protein: CASSLAGRGDTQYF.

This rearrangement joins TRBV29-1 to TRBJ2-7; TRBD1 aligns across 11 bases. Germline values: CDR1 SQVTM, CDR2 ANQGSEA. The V gene end was trimmed by 8 bases and the J gene end by 4 bases; junction bases not matched to a gene: 7. The CDR3 extends over 13 amino acids. The CDR3 DNA sequence: TGCAGCACTACCGGGACAGGGGGTTACGAGCAGTACTTC. Its protein is CSTTGTGGYEQYF.

The rearrangement uses TRBV2 and TRBJ2-3; 8 nucleotides match TRBD2. Germline V CDR1 and CDR2: SNHLY, FYNNEI. The CDR3 is 16 amino acids. V was pared by 3 bases and J by 7 bases, with 12 bases of the junction left unmatched. The CDR3 spells CASSERLAPQGNTQYF. The CDR3 DNA reads TGTGCCAGCAGTGAGCGACTAGCGCCACAAGGCAATACGCAGTATTTT.

The chain combines TRBV5-6 with TRBJ1-2; D is possibly TRBD1 (6 bases). CDR3 length: 12 residues. Germline V gene sequence: CDR1 SGHDT, CDR2 YYEEEE. Deletions cut 7 bases from V and 6 bases from J, with 13 bases between. CDR3 loop: CASALQGDGYTF. Written as DNA, the CDR3 is TGTGCCAGCGCCCTACAGGGAGATGGCTACACCTTC.

V usage is TRBV6-5 and J usage is TRBJ2-4; 10 bases line up with TRBD1. Germline CDR1 MNHEY, CDR2 SVGAGI. V lost 4 bases, J lost 6 bases, and 3 bases stayed unmatched. CDR3 length equals 14 residues. The CDR3 spells CASSSDRGRNIQYF. The DNA of the CDR3 is TGTGCCAGCAGTTCGGACAGGGGGAGAAACATTCAGTACTTC.

V is TRBV19 and J is TRBJ2-7, with 9 bases fitting TRBD2. This CDR3 is built from 14 residues. The ends lost 4 bases at V and 6 bases at J; junction bases unmatched: 7. Germline loops: CDR1 LNHDA, CDR2 SQIVND (reference sequence). CDR3: CASSTGGLAFEQYF. CDR3 DNA sequence: TGTGCCAGTAGTACAGGCGGACTAGCGTTCGAGCAGTACTTC.

The chain uses TRBV6-5 and TRBJ1-5; possible D gene TRBD1, 5 bases. CDR1 and CDR2 from the germline V gene are MNHEY and SVGAGI. This CDR3 has 16 residues. V was trimmed by 0 bases and J by 5 bases, leaving 14 bases between them. In DNA, the CDR3 is TGTGCCAGCAGTTACTCCGGATGGGGCAGGGATCAGCCCCAGCATTTT. Protein product: CASSYSGWGRDQPQHF.

DNA for the CDR3: TGTGCCAGCAGCTTATCGGCCTCCCGAGGTTACAATGAGCAGTTCTTC. It yields the protein CASSLSASRGYNEQFF. This chain uses TRBV7-3 with TRBJ2-1; unclear D gene. Germline V gene data show CDR1 as SGHTA and CDR2 as FQGTGA. CDR3 size: 16 residues. Between the trimmed V and J ends, which lost 2 bases and 4 bases, there was a span of 15 bases. Combining the CDR3 with reference TRBV7-3 and TRBJ2-1 gives the whole variable domain GAGVSQTPSNKVTEKGKYVELRCDPISGHTALYWYRQSLGQGPEFLIYFQGTGAADDSGLPNDRFFAVRPEGSVSTLKIQRTERGDSAVYLCASSLSASRGYNEQFFGPGTRLTVL.

In DNA form, the CDR3 reads TGCGCCAGCAGTGATACTAGCGGGAGGAGAGGGGATACGCAGTATTTT. This codes for CASSDTSGRRGDTQYF. The rearrangement joins TRBV10-1 to TRBJ2-3; TRBD2 aligns across 12 bases. The CDR3 loop spans 16 amino acids. V shed 3 bases and J 6 bases; nucleotides not matched to a gene: 7. CDR1 and CDR2 from the germline V gene are WNHNN and SYGVQD (reference sequence).

The chain couples TRBV28 to TRBJ1-5; D gene unclear. Germline V lookup: CDR1 MDHEN, CDR2 SYDVKM. The germline V and J ends were trimmed by 3 bases and 4 bases, with 10 bases remaining between them. The CDR3 is made up of 14 amino acids. The CDR3 sequence is CASSLVSVNQPQHF. CDR3 sequence (DNA): TGTGCCAGCAGTTTGGTCTCAGTTAATCAGCCCCAGCATTTT.

This chain joins TRBV18 and TRBJ2-1; 13 positions agree with TRBD2. Losses at the gene ends were 3 bases for V and 9 bases for J; bases not matched to a gene: 8. The CDR3 has 16 residues. From germline, CDR1 is KGHSH and CDR2 LQKENI. CDR3 residues: CASSPPGLAGFGEQFF. In nucleotides, the CDR3 is TGTGCCAGCTCACCGCCGGGACTAGCGGGATTCGGTGAGCAGTTCTTC.

CDR3 coding DNA: TGTGCCAGCAGCTTTACGGGGGGGGGAACTGAAGCTTTCTTT. This sequence encodes CASSFTGGGTEAFF. This sequence joins TRBV7-2 and TRBJ1-1, with a weak D call TRBD1 (5 bases). Between the trimmed V and J ends, which lost 3 bases and 5 bases, there was a span of 13 bases. This CDR3 spans 14 amino acids. Germline V gene sequence: CDR1 SGHTA, CDR2 FQGNSA.

This clone was recorded only once. One end of the junction varies from germline; a read error may be responsible. The V and J genes are TRBV7-9 and TRBJ2-1; D not certain. This CDR3 has 16 amino acids. Germline assignment: CDR1 SEHNR and CDR2 FQNEAQ (reference sequence). CDR3 in amino acids: CSSSLGGSSSYNEQFF. CDR3 coding DNA: TGTTCCAGCAGCTTAGGCGGCTCCAGCTCCTACAATGAGCAGTTCTTC.